This T cell receptor (beta chain) was sequenced for a study of blood T cell repertoires in COVID-19. Study information: PBMCs, B-cell-depleted T cells, or T cells provided the cDNA or gDNA that made up the material.

Cohort 3 donors were reported recovered after two negative PCRs, clearance, or symptom resolution. The method was immunoSEQ multiplex PCR; TCRdb's version includes in-frame clones alone and lacks a portion of them. The sample contains 200,000 to 300,000 clones, around 86% of which appear only once. This CDR3 spans 14 amino acids. The V end lost 5 bases, the J end lost 2 bases, and 12 bases lay between the germline ends. Per the germline V gene, CDR1 is SGHTA and CDR2 is FQGNSA. The source is a woman between 50 and 59 years old who had recovered from COVID-19. The material sequenced was PBMCs or T cells enriched from blood (not recorded which). The chain is built from TRBV7-2 and TRBJ1-1; D may be TRBD1 (6 bases). The CDR3 DNA reads as TGTGCCAGCAGCCTACAGACAGGAAACACTGAAGCTTTCTTT. Translation: CASSLQTGNTEAFF.